This T cell receptor beta chain was sequenced in a study of shared clonotypes between healthy human individuals. Germline-derived CDR1 and CDR2 are LNHDA and SQIVND (reference sequence). The CDR3 is 14 residues long. Trimming took 6 bases from V and 5 from J, leaving 14 bases between them. Study outcomes and limitations: As a rule, naive subsets had a larger estimated richness than memory subsets.

Sequenced by immunoSEQ multiplex PCR; TCRdb stores in-frame clones only, minus some. The table has about 820,000 clones, more than 85% seen once; the top ten hold about 24%. Notes on this clone: Its antigen remains unidentified.

The naive CD8 subset, CD45RO-negative cells positively selected for CCR7, excluded terminally differentiated effector memory CD45RA+ cells. Healthy HIV-negative adults without recent acute infections or vaccinations served as donors. Each donor was a Caucasian adult residing in Nashville, Tennessee. The receptor comes from a man aged 25-40 years in good health. Source material: naive CD8+ T cells sorted from blood. The rearrangement uses TRBV19 and TRBJ1-5; D is perhaps TRBD1 (5 bases). CDR3 in amino acids: CASSLDWGDQPQHF. The CDR3 DNA sequence: TGTGCCAGTAGCCTCGATTGGGGGGATCAGCCCCAGCATTTT.